The 31 T cell receptor beta chains below come from one sample, sequenced in a study of monozygotic twins with inflammatory bowel disease. TCRdb re-called the 5' RACE reads and catalogs CDR3 proteins one per entry, DNA excluded. The sample holds over 150,000 distinct CDR3 sequences. The sequencing input was blood. The receptors were sampled from a human donor with ulcerative colitis or Crohn's disease, or a healthy co-twin of an affected twin (not recorded which).

V is TRBV7-9 and J is TRBJ2-1. Per the germline V gene, CDR1 is SEHNR and CDR2 is FQNEAQ (reference sequence). The CDR3 contains 15 residues. CDR3 loop: CASSFGDSRNNEQFF.

The J gene is TRBJ1-2, the V gene TRBV6-5; no DNA is available, so the TRBD1 call from TCRdb remains unchecked. The germline V gene encodes CDR1 MNHEY and CDR2 SVGAGI. The CDR3 is 16 residues long. CDR3 sequence: CASSSAGTAPSYGYTF.

J is TRBJ2-2 and V is TRBV7-3; absent DNA, TCRdb's TRBD1 call cannot be checked. CDR3 length: 15 amino acids. CDR1 is SGHTA, CDR2 FQGTGA, per germline. The CDR3 sequence: CASSDRGRDTGELFF.

The rearrangement links TRBV6-2 or TRBV6-3 to TRBJ1-3; TCRdb gives TRBD1 as the D gene, but with no DNA this cannot be confirmed. Per germline, CDR1 MNHEY and CDR2 SVGEGT. CDR3 length: 17 amino acids. This CDR3 reads CASIFGQRADSGNTIYF.

The chain couples TRBV5-6 to TRBJ2-1; TCRdb names TRBD2, which stays unverified in the absence of DNA. This CDR3 has 14 amino acids. From germline, CDR1 is SGHDT and CDR2 YYEEEE. This CDR3 reads CASSLSHGINEQFF.

The chain recombines TRBV6-5 with TRBJ2-5. Per germline, CDR1 MNHEY and CDR2 SVGAGI. The length of the CDR3 is 12 residues. The CDR3 is CASKYGEGTQYF.

This chain joins TRBV12-3 or TRBV12-4 and TRBJ2-1; TCRdb gives TRBD1 as the D gene, but with no DNA this cannot be confirmed. The CDR3 is 14 amino acids. Here the CDR3 reads CASSSSTGYNEQFF.

J is TRBJ2-3 and V is TRBV7-8; with no DNA, the TCRdb D assignment of TRBD1 cannot be verified. Germline V CDR1 and CDR2: SGHVS, FQNEAQ. The CDR3 extends over 16 amino acids. CDR3 residues: CASSLAHGISTDTQYF.

CDR3: CSARAPGQATDTQYF. The chain couples TRBV20-1 to TRBJ2-3; TCRdb picks TRBD1, but there is no DNA to check that call. The germline gives CDR1 DFQATT, CDR2 SNEGSKA (reference sequence). The CDR3 extends over 15 amino acids.

This chain joins TRBV27 and TRBJ2-7. This CDR3 has 15 amino acids. Per germline, CDR1 MNHEY and CDR2 SMNVEV (reference sequence). CDR3 amino acids: CASSRSQGLTYEQYF.

The genes are TRBV29-1 and TRBJ1-5. Germline V gene lookup returns CDR1 SQVTM and CDR2 ANQGSEA. This CDR3 has 13 residues. CDR3 amino acids: CSVETGRNQPQHF.

The chain carries TRBV5-1 and TRBJ2-3; absent DNA, TCRdb's TRBD2 call cannot be checked. The CDR3 sequence is 14 residues long. CDR1 is SGHRS and CDR2 is YFSETQ in the germline V gene. The CDR3 here is CASSRSPETDTQYF.

The chain combines TRBV7-3 with TRBJ2-7; TCRdb's D gene call, TRBD1, goes unchecked for lack of DNA. The CDR3 has 15 residues. Germline CDR1 reads SGHTA; CDR2 reads FQGTGA. CDR3 sequence: CASSYQAAPTYEQYF. The full variable domain, its missing parts supplied by reference TRBV7-3 and TRBJ2-7, is GAGVSQTPSNKVTEKGKYVELRCDPISGHTALYWYRQSLGQGPEFLIYFQGTGAADDSGLPNDRFFAVRPEGSVSTLKIQRTERGDSAVYLCASSYQAAPTYEQYFGPGTRLTVT.

This chain links TRBV2 with TRBJ2-2. The CDR3 extends over 15 amino acids. Germline V gene sequence: CDR1 SNHLY, CDR2 FYNNEI. The CDR3 region is CASNVERLNTGELFF.

The V gene is TRBV12-3 or TRBV12-4, the J gene TRBJ1-4; TCRdb proposes TRBD1, but this gene call is untestable without DNA. The CDR3 consists of 15 residues. The CDR3 region is CASSPNRDRGQKLFF.

The chain combines TRBV5-1 with TRBJ2-3; TCRdb lists TRBD2, though no DNA is available to test this call. This CDR3 has 17 residues. The germline V gene has CDR1 SGHRS and CDR2 YFSETQ. The CDR3 loop reads CASSGGRSTLRTDTQYF.

This chain uses TRBV27 with TRBJ2-2; with no DNA, the TCRdb D assignment of TRBD2 cannot be verified. The CDR3 spans 15 residues. Per germline, CDR1 MNHEY and CDR2 SMNVEV (reference sequence). The CDR3 spells CASSLRGRTTGELFF.

The chain employs TRBV2 and TRBJ2-7. There are 11 residues in the CDR3. The germline gives CDR1 SNHLY, CDR2 FYNNEI. The CDR3 protein is CASSDKYEQYF.

This sequence joins TRBV19 and TRBJ1-5; TCRdb gives TRBD1 as the D gene, but with no DNA this cannot be confirmed. CDR3 size: 14 residues. Germline loops: CDR1 LNHDA, CDR2 SQIVND (reference sequence). CDR3 sequence: CASSSGNSNQPQHF.

The chain uses TRBV15 and TRBJ1-1. The germline V gene has CDR1 LNHNV and CDR2 YYDKDF (reference sequence). This CDR3 is 13 amino acids long. CDR3 sequence reads: CATSRDETLEAFF. Combining the CDR3 with reference TRBV15 and TRBJ1-1 gives the whole variable domain DAMVIQNPRYQVTQFGKPVTLSCSQTLNHNVMYWYQQKSSQAPKLLFHYYDKDFNNEADTPDNFQSRRPNTSFCFLDIRSPGLGDTAMYLCATSRDETLEAFFGQGTRLTVV.

The CDR3 loop reads CASSYSNGVEAFF. The chain employs TRBV6-5 and TRBJ1-1. Germline CDR1 reads MNHEY; CDR2 reads SVGAGI. The CDR3 consists of 13 residues.

V usage is TRBV6-1 and J usage is TRBJ2-2. Germline V gives CDR1 MNHNS, CDR2 SASEGT. The CDR3 runs 12 residues. The CDR3 loop reads CASTGDTGELFF.

This rearrangement joins TRBV7-9 to TRBJ1-5; TCRdb's assignment of TRBD1 cannot be checked, as there is no DNA. The CDR3 runs to 15 residues. In germline, CDR1 is SEHNR, CDR2 FQNEAQ (reference sequence). The CDR3 sequence is CATTPRGGGNQPQHF.

This chain links TRBV5-1 with TRBJ2-4; with no DNA, the TCRdb D assignment of TRBD1 cannot be verified. The germline V gene has CDR1 SGHRS and CDR2 YFSETQ. This CDR3 has 15 amino acids. The CDR3 spells CASSLDPGANYMQYF.

The chain uses TRBV20-1 and TRBJ2-2; TCRdb indicates TRBD2, and absent DNA this call remains unverified. The CDR3 is made up of 15 amino acids. The V gene's germline CDR1 is DFQATT and CDR2 SNEGSKA (reference sequence). The CDR3 sequence: CSARDRRGLTGELFF.

The rearrangement uses TRBV29-1 and TRBJ2-7; TCRdb names TRBD2, which stays unverified in the absence of DNA. The CDR3 is 12 amino acids. CDR1 and CDR2 from the germline V gene are SQVTM and ANQGSEA. The chain's CDR3 is CSVSGSSYEQYF.

The genes are TRBV29-1 and TRBJ2-4. The germline V gene has CDR1 SQVTM and CDR2 ANQGSEA. The CDR3 runs to 13 residues. The CDR3 loop is CSASDIAKNIQYF.

The gene calls are TRBV30 and TRBJ2-3; TCRdb calls TRBD1, which cannot be checked without DNA. Germline V lookup: CDR1 GTSNPN, CDR2 SVGIG (reference sequence). This CDR3 is built from 16 residues. Here the CDR3 reads CAWSSREGVVADTQYF.

J is TRBJ2-1 and V is TRBV3-1. The CDR3 has 11 residues. CDR1 and CDR2 from the germline V gene are LGHDT and YNNKEL (reference sequence). Here the CDR3 reads CASSQGDEQFF.

The chain uses TRBV4-2 and TRBJ2-5. This CDR3 comprises 15 residues. CDR1 LGHNA and CDR2 YNFKEQ come from the germline V gene. CDR3: CASSQVPGSRETQYF.

The rearrangement links TRBV5-6 to TRBJ1-1; TCRdb calls TRBD1, which cannot be checked without DNA. This CDR3 is built from 13 residues. Germline V CDR1 and CDR2: SGHDT, YYEEEE. CDR3 sequence reads: CASVGQGNTEAFF.